This is a list of T cell receptor beta chains from one sample in a study of blood T cell repertoires in COVID-19. The assay was immunoSEQ multiplex PCR, and TCRdb's table has in-frame clones only and misses some. The data show 45,000 to 60,000 clones, 86% seen once. Specimen: peripheral blood. The receptors here all came from a man between 60 and 75 years old with active or convalescent COVID-19. Each CDR3 is given with its conserved first and last residue. A D gene is named only where the DNA matches it firmly. A row's size may be missing; if present it is once, few, many or a size class.

D gene,clone size,V gene,J gene,CDR3 protein,CDR3 DNA
TRBD1,once,TRBV2,TRBJ2-2,CASQAGTVSTGELFF,TGTGCCAGCCAAGCCGGGACAGTGAGCACCGGGGAGCTGTTTTTT
-,-,TRBV19,TRBJ2-4,CASSTTAIAKNIQYF,TGTGCCAGTAGTACCACAGCTATAGCCAAAAACATTCAGTACTTC
TRBD1,-,TRBV10-3,TRBJ1-2,CAIRGGQGAFGYTF,TGTGCCATCAGAGGGGGACAGGGGGCTTTCGGCTACACCTTC
TRBD1,-,TRBV5-1,TRBJ1-1,CASSLGQGLMHTEAFF,TGCGCCAGCAGCTTAGGACAGGGGTTGATGCACACTGAAGCTTTCTTT
-,-,TRBV4-2,TRBJ1-3,CASSQEFDSSGNTIYF,TGTGCCAGCAGCCAAGAGTTCGACAGCTCTGGAAACACCATATATTTT
TRBD2,-,TRBV29-1,TRBJ2-1,CSVVRLAGGYNEQFF,TGCAGCGTTGTTAGACTAGCGGGGGGGTACAATGAGCAGTTCTTC
TRBD2,-,TRBV28,TRBJ2-7,CASRVGRDYEQYF,TGTGCCAGCAGGGTCGGGAGGGACTACGAGCAGTACTTC
-,-,TRBV5-1,TRBJ1-2,CASRGEYYGYTF,TGCGCCAGCAGAGGGGAATACTATGGCTACACCTTC
-,-,TRBV28,TRBJ1-5,CASSLGYRNQPQHF,TGTGCCAGCAGTTTGGGCTACCGCAATCAGCCCCAGCATTTT
-,-,TRBV19,TRBJ1-5,CASRRTASNQPQHF,TGTGCCAGTAGGAGGACAGCTAGCAATCAGCCCCAGCATTTT
TRBD1,-,TRBV5-1,TRBJ2-5,CASSLAGGQETQYF,TGCGCCAGCAGCTTGGCAGGGGGACAAGAGACCCAGTACTTC
TRBD2,-,TRBV10-3,TRBJ2-3,CAISETTSGGASDTQYF,TGTGCCATCAGTGAGACTACTAGCGGGGGGGCCTCAGATACGCAGTATTTT
-,-,TRBV7-8,TRBJ1-3,CASSPDNSGNTIYF,TGTGCCAGCAGCCCCGACAACTCTGGAAACACCATATATTTT
TRBD1,-,TRBV19,TRBJ1-3,CASQQGHGNTIYF,TGTGCCAGCCAACAGGGGCACGGAAACACCATATATTTT
-,-,TRBV25-1,TRBJ1-6,CASSPVSNSPLHF,TGTGCCAGCTCCCCAGTTTCAAATTCACCCCTCCACTTT
-,once,TRBV2,TRBJ1-2,CASSEGGPGGTYGYTF,TGTGCCAGCAGTGAAGGGGGCCCGGGAGGGACCTATGGCTACACCTTC
-,-,TRBV11-2,TRBJ1-3,CASSFLTGNSGNTIYF,TGTGCCAGCAGCTTCCTGACAGGCAACTCTGGAAACACCATATATTTT
-,-,TRBV5-4,TRBJ1-1,CASSLGGVLNTEAFF,TGTGCCAGCAGCCTGGGAGGAGTCTTGAACACTGAAGCTTTCTTT
TRBD1,-,TRBV6-2/TRBV6-3,TRBJ2-7,CASSYSRMQGAYEQYF,TGTGCCAGCAGTTACTCGAGGATGCAGGGGGCCTACGAGCAGTACTTC
-,-,TRBV3-1/TRBV3-2,TRBJ1-4,CASSHLEKLFF,TGTGCCAGCAGCCACTTAGAAAAACTGTTTTTT
TRBD2,-,TRBV7-9,TRBJ2-1,CASSLPGLAYEQFF,TGTGCCAGCAGCTTACCGGGACTAGCGTATGAGCAGTTCTTC
TRBD2,-,TRBV18,TRBJ2-2,CASSPNPPGGTTGELFF,TGTGCCAGCTCACCGAACCCCCCGGGGGGGACCACCGGGGAGCTGTTTTTT
-,once,TRBV24-1,TRBJ1-3,CATSDTWPGTIYF,TGTGCCACCAGTGATACCTGGCCGGGCACCATATATTTT
TRBD1,-,TRBV19,TRBJ1-2,CASSMRPGQGYGYTF,TGTGCCAGTAGTATGAGGCCGGGACAGGGCTATGGCTACACCTTC
-,-,TRBV19,TRBJ2-2,CASSIGRTGELFF,TGTGCCAGTAGTATTGGCCGCACCGGGGAGCTGTTTTTT
-,-,TRBV5-1,TRBJ1-6,CASSTGFASSYNSPLHF,TGCGCCAGCAGCACAGGGTTCGCGAGCTCCTATAATTCACCCCTCCACTTT
-,-,TRBV4-3,TRBJ1-1,CASSQGGTFMNTEAFF,TGCGCCAGCAGCCAAGGTGGGACATTCATGAACACTGAAGCTTTCTTT
-,-,TRBV15,TRBJ1-5,CATSSLRGNQPQHF,TGTGCCACCAGCTCTTTAAGGGGAAATCAGCCCCAGCATTTT
TRBD1,once,TRBV14,TRBJ1-2,CASSIGTGGNYGYTF,TGTGCCAGCAGTATCGGGACAGGGGGAAACTATGGCTACACCTTC
TRBD1,-,TRBV18,TRBJ2-7,CASSPARDRVYEQYF,TGTGCCAGCTCACCAGCAAGGGACAGGGTCTACGAGCAGTACTTC
-,once,TRBV5-1,TRBJ2-3,CASSFSADTQYF,TGCGCCAGCAGCTTTAGCGCAGATACGCAGTATTTT
-,-,TRBV4-2,TRBJ2-7,CASSQEITGSSYEQYF,TGTGCCAGCAGCCAAGAGATAACAGGTAGCTCCTACGAGCAGTACTTC
-,-,TRBV28,TRBJ2-3,CASSLSPAGATDTQYF,TGTGCCAGCAGTTTAAGTCCGGCGGGGGCTACGGATACGCAGTATTTT
-,-,TRBV7-9,TRBJ1-1,CASSLRQGNTEAFF,TGTGCCAGCAGCTTACGTCAGGGGAACACTGAAGCTTTCTTT
-,-,TRBV3-1/TRBV3-2,TRBJ1-3,CASSRGGENTIYF,TGTGCCAGCAGCCGTGGAGGGGAAAACACCATATATTTT
TRBD1,-,TRBV5-1,TRBJ1-1,CASSLAQGGDTEAFF,TGCGCCAGCAGCTTGGCTCAGGGGGGCGACACTGAAGCTTTCTTT
-,-,TRBV3-1/TRBV3-2,TRBJ2-3,CASNEGDTQYF,TGTGCCAGCAACGAGGGAGATACGCAGTATTTT
TRBD1,-,TRBV11-2,TRBJ1-5,CASSSQPGQGNQPQHF,TGTGCCAGCAGCTCTCAACCGGGACAGGGCAATCAGCCCCAGCATTTT
TRBD1,-,TRBV10-3,TRBJ2-5,CAISESRDRGETQYF,TGTGCCATCAGTGAGTCCCGGGACAGGGGAGAGACCCAGTACTTC
-,once,TRBV5-4,TRBJ1-1,CASSGWGGNTEAFF,TGTGCCAGCAGCGGGTGGGGGGGGAACACTGAAGCTTTCTTT
TRBD2,-,TRBV6-2/TRBV6-3,TRBJ2-1,CASSSGTSGGNEQFF,TGTGCCAGCAGTTCCGGGACTAGCGGGGGCAATGAGCAGTTCTTC
TRBD1,-,TRBV30,TRBJ1-2,CAYYGQGYGYTF,TGTGCCTATTATGGACAGGGCTATGGCTACACCTTC